This entry lists 27 T cell receptor beta chains sequenced from one sample in a study of immune cell composition in non-small cell lung cancer. Assay used: immunoSEQ multiplex PCR; TCRdb lists only in-frame clones, some missing. Of about 2,500 clones detected, roughly 85% appear once; the ten largest clones hold about 7%. Sequencing was done on a sample of lung tumor tissue. These receptors came from a human donor with non-small cell lung cancer.

The CDR3 DNA is TGTGCCAGCAGCGATAGGAAGGGGCCCGCAGATACGCAGTATTTT. It specifies CASSDRKGPADTQYF. This chain links TRBV7-2 with TRBJ2-3; weak D call: TRBD1 (5 bases). Between the trimmed V and J ends, which lost 5 bases and 4 bases, there was a span of 16 bases. CDR1 is SGHTA and CDR2 is FQGNSA in the germline V gene. The CDR3 totals 15 residues.

V gene TRBV19 combines with J gene TRBJ1-1, with D possibly being TRBD1 (6 bases). In germline, CDR1 is LNHDA, CDR2 SQIVND (reference sequence). Trimming removed 6 bases at V and 2 bases at J, with 16 bases between. CDR3 length equals 15 residues. This chain's CDR3 is CASSDSLQGNTEAFF. Here the CDR3 DNA reads TGTGCCAGTAGCGACTCTTTACAGGGAAACACTGAAGCTTTCTTT.

This chain links TRBV27 with TRBJ2-7, with 7 bases that match TRBD1. Trimming removed 2 bases from V and 10 bases from J; junction bases left unmatched: 11. CDR3 length equals 14 residues. Germline V CDR1 and CDR2: MNHEY, SMNVEV (reference sequence). The CDR3 here is CASSLARWGQIQYF. The CDR3, as DNA: TGTGCCAGCAGTTTAGCCCGCTGGGGACAGATACAGTACTTC.

The rearrangement uses TRBV4-3 and TRBJ2-3; D is uncertain. Trimming cost V 2 bases and J 2 bases, with 8 bases left between them. The V gene's germline CDR1 is LGHNA and CDR2 YSLEER. CDR3 length equals 14 residues. The CDR3 DNA is TGCGCCAGCAGCCAATCAGGTCCCACAGATACGCAGTATTTT. This translates into CASSQSGPTDTQYF.

This rearrangement joins TRBV5-1 to TRBJ2-7; TRBD2 is a possible D gene (6 bases). Trimming pared 6 bases from V and 3 bases from J, leaving 16 bases between. Germline CDR1 SGHRS, CDR2 YFSETQ. This CDR3 spans 14 amino acids. The CDR3 here is CASMEGGLSYEQYF. In DNA, the CDR3 is TGCGCCAGCATGGAGGGTGGGCTTAGCTACGAGCAGTACTTC.

The chain couples TRBV6-5 to TRBJ1-2; D unresolved. The CDR3 covers 13 residues. CDR1 MNHEY and CDR2 SVGAGI come from the germline V gene. The germline V and J ends were trimmed by 2 bases and 8 bases, with 12 bases remaining between them. The CDR3 protein is CASSYEGHRGYTF. DNA of the CDR3: TGTGCCAGCAGTTACGAGGGCCACCGAGGCTACACCTTC.

This clone was seen only once. The chain couples TRBV28 to TRBJ2-1; D unresolved. With 7 bases removed from V and 8 bases from J, the gap between germline ends came to 15 bases. CDR3 size: 13 residues. Germline CDR1 and CDR2: MDHEN and SYDVKM. The CDR3 sequence is CASTTSSEDEQFF. The CDR3 coding sequence is TGTGCCAGCACTACATCGAGTGAGGATGAGCAGTTCTTC.

A note on this clone: The same CDR3 also results from other DNA sequences found in this sample. The chain joins TRBV28 to TRBJ1-1, with TRBD1 as a possible D gene (5 bases). Trimming shortened V by 7 bases and J by 3 bases, and 15 bases separated the two germline ends. This CDR3 is 14 amino acids long. Germline-derived CDR1 and CDR2 are MDHEN and SYDVKM. In DNA form, the CDR3 reads TGTGCCAGCACCCCCGCGGGGCTGGACACTGAAGCTTTCTTT. Protein sequence: CASTPAGLDTEAFF. Full variable domain (outside the CDR3, taken from reference TRBV28 and TRBJ1-1): DVKVTQSSRYLVKRTGEKVFLECVQDMDHENMFWYRQDPGLGLRLIYFSYDVKMKEKGDIPEGYSVSREKKERFSLILESASTNQTSMYLCASTPAGLDTEAFFGQGTRLTVV.

In this sample, this clone turned up once. The CDR3: CASSFRTGVYEQYF. CDR3 nucleotide sequence: TGTGCCAGCAGTTTTCGGACAGGGGTCTACGAGCAGTACTTC. V usage is TRBV28 and J usage is TRBJ2-7, with TRBD1 matching 9 bases. Germline V gene sequence: CDR1 MDHEN, CDR2 SYDVKM. Losses at the gene ends were 3 bases for V and 3 bases for J; bases not matched to a gene: 3. CDR3 size: 14 residues.

In its sample, this clone was seen a few times. The J gene is TRBJ2-3, the V gene TRBV4-1, with TRBD2 matching 10 bases. This CDR3 is 18 amino acids long. V trimming: 0 bases; J trimming: 4 bases; junction bases outside the gene matches: 10. Germline V gene lookup returns CDR1 MGHRA and CDR2 YSYEKL. The CDR3 DNA reads as TGCGCCAGCAGCCAAGAGGGAACGAGCGGGAGGGTCCCAGATACGCAGTATTTT. This translates into CASSQEGTSGRVPDTQYF.

The rearrangement joins TRBV29-1 to TRBJ1-1; D uncertain. The germline CDR1 and CDR2 sequences are SQVTM and ANQGSEA. The CDR3 is made up of 12 amino acids. V was pared by 7 bases and J by 0 bases, with 9 bases between. For the CDR3, the DNA is TGCAGCGCCGTCGGGGTGAACACTGAAGCTTTCTTT. Residues: CSAVGVNTEAFF.

This clone was recorded once. The gene calls are TRBV29-1 and TRBJ2-7, with 8 bases aligning to TRBD1. The germline gives CDR1 SQVTM, CDR2 ANQGSEA. The CDR3 contains 13 residues. The trim removed 4 bases at V and 4 bases at J, leaving 6 bases unmatched. The CDR3 is CSVVLRQGYEQYF. The CDR3 coding sequence is TGCAGCGTTGTCCTGCGACAGGGGTACGAGCAGTACTTC.

CDR3 nucleotide sequence: TGTGCCAGCAGTTACTCCGCCCACGGGAGGGCCTACGAGCAGTACTTC. Its protein is CASSYSAHGRAYEQYF. The V gene is TRBV6-5, the J gene TRBJ2-7, with TRBD2 matching over 8 bases. The V segment lost 0 bases and the J segment 2 bases; nucleotides outside the gene matches: 6. The CDR3 sequence is 16 residues long. Germline assignment: CDR1 MNHEY and CDR2 SVGAGI.

This chain uses TRBV19 with TRBJ1-1; 7 nucleotides align to TRBD1. The CDR3 consists of 15 residues. Germline-derived CDR1 and CDR2 are LNHDA and SQIVND (reference sequence). J was trimmed by 11 bases and V by 7 bases; bases with no gene match: 19. Here the CDR3 reads CASTNLGQVGNEAFF. CDR3 sequence (DNA): TGTGCCAGTACCAACCTCGGACAGGTCGGAAATGAGGCTTTCTTT.

The chain employs TRBV10-3 and TRBJ1-2, with D possibly TRBD1 on 5 matching bases. Germline V lookup: CDR1 ENHRY, CDR2 SYGVKD. This CDR3 spans 15 amino acids. Trimming removed 4 bases at V and 3 bases at J, with 15 bases between. This CDR3 is CAISGDRGGDYGYTF. The CDR3 coding sequence is TGTGCCATCAGTGGTGATAGGGGAGGGGACTATGGCTACACCTTC.

V is TRBV6-6 and J is TRBJ2-1, with D perhaps matching TRBD2 (6 bases). V lost 10 bases, J lost 9 bases, and 13 bases lay in between. The CDR3 length is 11 residues. Germline CDR1 is MNHNY and CDR2 is SVGAGI (reference sequence). The CDR3 sequence: CATLRGTEQFF. The CDR3 coding sequence is TGTGCCACCCTCCGGGGGACTGAGCAGTTCTTC.

The chain employs TRBV20-1 and TRBJ2-7, with a weak D call TRBD2 (6 bases). Trimming left V 2 bases short and J 7 bases short, with 9 bases between. CDR3 length: 11 residues. The germline gives CDR1 DFQATT, CDR2 SNEGSKA (reference sequence). The CDR3 is CSARREEEQYF. The CDR3 DNA follows: TGCAGTGCTAGAAGGGAGGAAGAGCAGTACTTC.

J is TRBJ1-1 and V is TRBV27; 7 bases are a match to TRBD1. The CDR3 covers 13 residues. The germline V gene has CDR1 MNHEY and CDR2 SMNVEV (reference sequence). The V segment lost 8 bases and the J segment 5 bases; nucleotides outside the gene matches: 8. The CDR3 loop reads CASGEQGRTEAFF. The CDR3, as DNA: TGTGCCAGCGGTGAACAGGGGAGGACTGAAGCTTTCTTT.

The chain carries TRBV5-5 and TRBJ2-7; 8 nucleotides agree with TRBD1. J gave up 6 bases and V 4 bases, and 15 bases lay outside the gene matches. The CDR3 is made up of 16 amino acids. Germline CDR1 and CDR2: SGHKS and YYEKEE (reference sequence). The CDR3 bases are TGTGCCAGCAGCGCTGGGGACAGGCGCAAAACGGGCGAGCAGTACTTC. Translating gives CASSAGDRRKTGEQYF.

The chain is built from TRBV18 and TRBJ1-1; no clear D gene. The V gene lost 0 bases and the J gene lost 4 bases, with 12 bases spanning the gap. Per the germline V gene, CDR1 is KGHSH and CDR2 is LQKENI. CDR3 length: 15 residues. CDR3 sequence: CASSPPAVLGTEAFF. The CDR3 DNA reads TGTGCCAGCTCACCACCTGCGGTACTTGGCACTGAAGCTTTCTTT.

The chain uses TRBV5-1 and TRBJ1-2, with TRBD1 matching 9 bases. In germline, CDR1 is SGHRS, CDR2 YFSETQ. The CDR3 is 15 residues long. V was clipped by 4 bases and J by 8 bases; unmatched bases: 12. The CDR3 DNA follows: TGCGCCAGCAGCACCACCGGACAGGGGCTAGAAGGCTACACCTTC. Its protein product is CASSTTGQGLEGYTF.

The V call is TRBV28, the J call TRBJ2-7, with TRBD1 identical over 8 bases. The CDR3 has 14 residues. The V segment lost 6 bases and the J segment 0 bases; nucleotides outside the gene matches: 4. In germline, CDR1 is MDHEN, CDR2 SYDVKM. For the CDR3, the DNA is TGTGCCAGCAGGAGGACAGGGCTCTCCTACGAGCAGTACTTC. Its protein product is CASRRTGLSYEQYF.

This clone was counted only a few times. The chain links TRBV6-5 to TRBJ1-2; D gene ambiguous. Between the trimmed V and J ends, which lost 0 bases and 4 bases, there was a span of 6 bases. This CDR3 contains 13 residues. Germline values: CDR1 MNHEY, CDR2 SVGAGI. Written as DNA, the CDR3 is TGTGCCAGCAGTTACTCCGGGTTCTATGGCTACACCTTC. Amino acid sequence: CASSYSGFYGYTF.

This clone turned up a few times. The V call is TRBV30, the J call TRBJ2-3; D is perhaps TRBD2 (7 bases). V gave up 8 bases and J gave up 5 bases, with 17 bases separating them. This CDR3 contains 13 residues. Germline V CDR1 and CDR2: GTSNPN, SVGIG (reference sequence). CDR3 protein: CAHDRGAGDTQYF. As DNA, the CDR3 is TGTGCCCACGACCGGGGGGCCGGAGATACGCAGTATTTT.

There are a few counts of this clone. The V and J genes are TRBV20-1 and TRBJ1-2; D remains unclear. CDR3 size: 10 residues. V was trimmed by 5 bases and J by 8 bases, leaving 9 bases between them. CDR1 and CDR2 (germline): DFQATT, SNEGSKA (reference sequence). The CDR3 here is CSAHSRGYTF. The CDR3 DNA reads as TGCAGTGCTCATTCACGGGGCTACACCTTC.

This clone was counted a few times. This chain joins TRBV29-1 and TRBJ1-3, with 7 bases matching TRBD1. CDR1 and CDR2 (germline): SQVTM, ANQGSEA. V dropped 4 bases and J dropped 10; count of bases not matched to a gene: 16. The CDR3 consists of 15 residues. The CDR3, as DNA: TGCAGCGTTGGGGGCGTAGGGGACAGCGTGCAAACCATATATTTT. This encodes CSVGGVGDSVQTIYF.

The chain recombines TRBV7-2 with TRBJ2-1, with D possibly matching TRBD2 (6 bases). CDR1 and CDR2 from the germline V gene are SGHTA and FQGNSA. The CDR3 sequence is 15 residues long. Trimming pared 1 base from V and 7 bases from J, leaving 14 bases between. CDR3 protein: CASSLGGAGRNEQFF. The CDR3 nucleotides read TGTGCCAGCAGCTTAGGGGGCGCGGGGAGGAATGAGCAGTTCTTC.